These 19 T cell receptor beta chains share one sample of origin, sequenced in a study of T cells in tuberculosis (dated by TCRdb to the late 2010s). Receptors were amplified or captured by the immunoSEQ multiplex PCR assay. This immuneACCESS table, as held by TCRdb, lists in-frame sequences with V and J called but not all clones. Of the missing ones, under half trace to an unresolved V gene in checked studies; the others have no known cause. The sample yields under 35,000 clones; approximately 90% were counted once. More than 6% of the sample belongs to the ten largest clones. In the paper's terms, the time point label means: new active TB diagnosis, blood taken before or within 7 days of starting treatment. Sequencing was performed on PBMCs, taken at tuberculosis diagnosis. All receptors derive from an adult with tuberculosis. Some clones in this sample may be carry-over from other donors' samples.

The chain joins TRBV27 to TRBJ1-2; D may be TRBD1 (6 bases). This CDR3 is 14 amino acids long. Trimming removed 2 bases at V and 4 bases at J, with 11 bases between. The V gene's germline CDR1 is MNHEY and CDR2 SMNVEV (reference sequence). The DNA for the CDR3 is TGTGCCAGCAGTTTAGCCAAGGACAGCTATGGCTACACCTTC. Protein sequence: CASSLAKDSYGYTF.

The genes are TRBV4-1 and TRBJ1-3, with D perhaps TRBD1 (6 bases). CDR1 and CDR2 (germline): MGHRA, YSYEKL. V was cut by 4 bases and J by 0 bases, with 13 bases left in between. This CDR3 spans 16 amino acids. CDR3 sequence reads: CASSLDDRHSGNTIYF. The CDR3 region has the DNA TGCGCCAGCAGCCTTGATGACAGGCACTCTGGAAACACCATATATTTT.

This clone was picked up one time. The CDR3 is CASSQDPNRANEKLFF. The CDR3 region has the DNA TGTGCCAGCAGCCAAGATCCTAACAGGGCTAATGAAAAACTGTTTTTT. The rearrangement joins TRBV4-2 to TRBJ1-4, with D possibly being TRBD1 (6 bases). This CDR3 is built from 16 residues. V lost 0 bases and J lost 3, with 11 bases in between. The germline gives CDR1 LGHNA, CDR2 YNFKEQ.

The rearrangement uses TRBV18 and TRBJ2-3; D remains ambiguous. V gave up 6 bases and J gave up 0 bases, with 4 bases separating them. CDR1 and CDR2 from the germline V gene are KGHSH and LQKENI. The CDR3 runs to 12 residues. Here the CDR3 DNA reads TGTGCCAGCTCGCGTAGCACAGATACGCAGTATTTT. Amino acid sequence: CASSRSTDTQYF.

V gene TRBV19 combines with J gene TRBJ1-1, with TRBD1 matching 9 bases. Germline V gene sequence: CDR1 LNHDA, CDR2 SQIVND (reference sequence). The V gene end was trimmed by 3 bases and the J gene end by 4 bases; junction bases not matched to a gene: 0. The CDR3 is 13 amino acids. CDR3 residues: CASSMGQGTEAFF. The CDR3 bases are TGTGCCAGTAGTATGGGACAGGGCACTGAAGCTTTCTTT.

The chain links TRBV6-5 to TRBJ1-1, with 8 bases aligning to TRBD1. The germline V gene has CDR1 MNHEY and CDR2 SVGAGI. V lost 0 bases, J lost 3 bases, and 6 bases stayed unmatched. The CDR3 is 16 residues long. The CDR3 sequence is CASSYSSSGGDTEAFF. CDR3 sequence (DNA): TGTGCCAGCAGTTACTCTTCATCAGGGGGCGACACTGAAGCTTTCTTT.

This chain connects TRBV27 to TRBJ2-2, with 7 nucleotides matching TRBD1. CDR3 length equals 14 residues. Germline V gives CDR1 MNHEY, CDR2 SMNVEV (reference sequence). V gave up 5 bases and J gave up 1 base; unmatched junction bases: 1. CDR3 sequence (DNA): TGTGCCAGCAGTCGGACAGGGAACACCGGGGAGCTGTTTTTT. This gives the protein CASSRTGNTGELFF.

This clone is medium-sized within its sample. The CDR3 reads CASRPPGAAYEQYF. Written as DNA, the CDR3 is TGTGCCAGCAGGCCTCCAGGGGCGGCCTACGAGCAGTACTTC. The V gene is TRBV7-9, the J gene TRBJ2-7, with a tentative D call TRBD1 (6 bases). CDR1 SEHNR and CDR2 FQNEAQ come from the germline V gene (reference sequence). This CDR3 is built from 14 residues. V lost 6 bases, J lost 2 bases, and 14 bases lay in between.

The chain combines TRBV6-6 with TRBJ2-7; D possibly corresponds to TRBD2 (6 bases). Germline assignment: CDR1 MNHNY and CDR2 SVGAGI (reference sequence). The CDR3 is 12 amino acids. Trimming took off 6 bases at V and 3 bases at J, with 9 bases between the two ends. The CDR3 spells CASSQGLYEQYF. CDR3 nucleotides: TGTGCCAGCAGCCAGGGACTCTACGAGCAGTACTTC.

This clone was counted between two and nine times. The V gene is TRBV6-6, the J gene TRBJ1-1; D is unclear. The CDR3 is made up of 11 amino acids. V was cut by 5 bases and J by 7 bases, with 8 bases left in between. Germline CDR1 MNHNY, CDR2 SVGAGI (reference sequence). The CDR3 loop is CASSLVGEAFF. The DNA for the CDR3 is TGTGCCAGCAGTCTAGTTGGTGAAGCTTTCTTT.

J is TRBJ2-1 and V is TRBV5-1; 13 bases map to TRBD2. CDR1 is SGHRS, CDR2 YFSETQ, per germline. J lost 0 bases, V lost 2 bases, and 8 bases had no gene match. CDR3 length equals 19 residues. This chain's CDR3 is CASSLPGLAGSSSYNEQFF. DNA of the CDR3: TGCGCCAGCAGCTTACCGGGACTAGCGGGGTCAAGCTCCTACAATGAGCAGTTCTTC. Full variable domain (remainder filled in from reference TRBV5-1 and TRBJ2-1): KAGVTQTPRYLIKTRGQQVTLSCSPISGHRSVSWYQQTPGQGLQFLFEYFSETQRNKGNFPGRFSGRQFSNSRSEMNVSTLELGDSALYLCASSLPGLAGSSSYNEQFFGPGTRLTVL.

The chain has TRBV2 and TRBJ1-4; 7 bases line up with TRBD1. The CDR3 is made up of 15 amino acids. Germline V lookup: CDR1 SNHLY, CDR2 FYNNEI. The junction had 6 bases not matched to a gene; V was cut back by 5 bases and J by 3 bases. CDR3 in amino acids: CASSPGGGSNEKLFF. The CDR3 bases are TGTGCCAGCAGTCCCGGAGGGGGCTCTAATGAAAAACTGTTTTTT.

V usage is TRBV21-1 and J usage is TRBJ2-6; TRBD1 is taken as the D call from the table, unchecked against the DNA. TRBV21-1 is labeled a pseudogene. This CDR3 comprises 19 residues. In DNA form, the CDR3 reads TGTGCCAGCAGCAAAGAGGCCTTTCCCGGGACAGTTGGGGCCAACGTCCTGACTTTC. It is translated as CASSKEAFPGTVGANVLTF.

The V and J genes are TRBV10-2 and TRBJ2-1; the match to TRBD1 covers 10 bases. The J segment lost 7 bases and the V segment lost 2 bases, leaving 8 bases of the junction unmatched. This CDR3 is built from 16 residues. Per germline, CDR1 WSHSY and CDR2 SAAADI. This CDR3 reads CASSERGRDRGNEQFF. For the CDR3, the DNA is TGCGCCAGCAGTGAGAGGGGCCGGGACAGGGGTAATGAGCAGTTCTTC.

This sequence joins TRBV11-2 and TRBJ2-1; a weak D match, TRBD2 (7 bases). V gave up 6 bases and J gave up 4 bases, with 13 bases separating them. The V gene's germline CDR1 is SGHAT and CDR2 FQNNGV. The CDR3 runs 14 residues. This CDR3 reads CASSGGGSYNEQFF. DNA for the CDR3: TGTGCCAGCAGTGGCGGGGGCTCTTACAATGAGCAGTTCTTC.

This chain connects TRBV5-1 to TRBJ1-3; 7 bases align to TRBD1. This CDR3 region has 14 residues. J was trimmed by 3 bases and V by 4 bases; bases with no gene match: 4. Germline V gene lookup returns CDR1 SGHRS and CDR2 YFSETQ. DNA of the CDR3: TGCGCCAGCAGCCCTGACAGGGTTGGAAACACCATATATTTT. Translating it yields CASSPDRVGNTIYF.

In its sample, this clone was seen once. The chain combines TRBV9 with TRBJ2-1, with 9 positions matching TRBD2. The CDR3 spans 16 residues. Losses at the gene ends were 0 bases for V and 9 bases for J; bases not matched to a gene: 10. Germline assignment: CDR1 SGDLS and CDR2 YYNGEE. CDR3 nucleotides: TGTGCCAGCAGCGTAGAAGGAGGCGGGGGGGCCGCTGAGCAGTTCTTC. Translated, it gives CASSVEGGGGAAEQFF.

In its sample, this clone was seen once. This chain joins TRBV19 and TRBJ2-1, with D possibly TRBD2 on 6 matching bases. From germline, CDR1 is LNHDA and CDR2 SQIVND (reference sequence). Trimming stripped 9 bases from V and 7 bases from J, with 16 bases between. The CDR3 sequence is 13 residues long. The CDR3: CASGGFLRNEQFF. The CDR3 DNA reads TGTGCCAGCGGAGGGTTCTTACGGAATGAGCAGTTCTTC.

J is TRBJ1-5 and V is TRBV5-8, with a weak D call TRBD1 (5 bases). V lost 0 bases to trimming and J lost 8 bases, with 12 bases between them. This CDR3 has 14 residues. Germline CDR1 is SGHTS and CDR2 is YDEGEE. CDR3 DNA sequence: TGTGCCAGCAGCTTGGGACAGCAAATCGAGCCCCAGCATTTT. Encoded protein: CASSLGQQIEPQHF.